The 12 T cell receptor beta chains below were found in one sample sequenced in a study of CD8+ T cells in alopecia areata. RNA, once extracted, was reverse transcribed into cDNA for use as the sequencing template. Profiled with immunoSEQ multiplex PCR; TCRdb holds only in-frame clones, not every one. The sample lists 150,000 to 200,000 clones, less than 70% occurring once. As to treatment: oral pan-JAK inhibitor, 5-10 mg twice daily. The material sequenced was CD4+ T cells sorted from blood, taken at week 4, from a patient treated with tofacitinib. Receptor source: a human donor with alopecia areata.

Only a few counts were recorded for this clone. This chain connects TRBV29-1 to TRBJ2-5; D remains unclear. The CDR3 totals 12 residues. Per germline, CDR1 SQVTM and CDR2 ANQGSEA. V was trimmed by 4 bases and J by 5 bases, leaving 11 bases between them. The CDR3 region has the DNA TGCAGCGTTGTGAGTGGTGAGGAGACCCAGTACTTC. Its protein is CSVVSGEETQYF.

V is TRBV6-6 and J is TRBJ1-1; D gene ambiguous. With 9 bases removed from V and 0 bases from J, the gap between germline ends came to 8 bases. The CDR3 is made up of 12 amino acids. Germline loops: CDR1 MNHNY, CDR2 SVGAGI (reference sequence). The CDR3 spells CASYGVNTEAFF. The CDR3 nucleotides read TGTGCCAGTTACGGGGTGAACACTGAAGCTTTCTTT.

This chain joins TRBV6-5 and TRBJ1-5; 7 bases are a match to TRBD1. The V and J ends lost 6 bases and 1 base, in that order; junction bases with no gene match: 3. Germline lookup yields CDR1 MNHEY and CDR2 SVGAGI. The CDR3 runs to 14 residues. The CDR3 nucleotides are TGTGCCAGCAGACAGGGGTTGAGCAATCAGCCCCAGCATTTT. Translated, it gives CASRQGLSNQPQHF.

The chain links TRBV6-5 to TRBJ2-1; D ambiguous. Germline V gives CDR1 MNHEY, CDR2 SVGAGI. This CDR3 region has 11 residues. The germline V and J ends were trimmed by 10 bases and 6 bases, with 10 bases remaining between them. CDR3 DNA sequence: TGTGCCACCTATCGGGCCAATGAGCAGTTCTTC. It yields the protein CATYRANEQFF.

This chain connects TRBV27 to TRBJ1-5; 7 bases align to TRBD1. The V gene's germline CDR1 is MNHEY and CDR2 SMNVEV (reference sequence). V gave up 10 bases and J gave up 6 bases; unmatched junction bases: 6. CDR3 length: 12 amino acids. This chain's CDR3 is CATRQGGQPQHF. The CDR3, as DNA: TGTGCCACTAGACAGGGTGGTCAGCCCCAGCATTTT.

The chain employs TRBV6-6 and TRBJ1-5, with D unresolved. The CDR3 is made up of 15 amino acids. V lost 7 bases and J 1 base, leaving 14 bases between the germline ends. Germline CDR1 is MNHNY and CDR2 is SVGAGI (reference sequence). The CDR3 sequence: CASTSSDTSNQPQHF. CDR3 DNA sequence: TGTGCCAGCACATCTTCAGACACCAGCAATCAGCCCCAGCATTTT.

This clone was found a few times. The V gene is TRBV4-1, the J gene TRBJ2-3; D possibly corresponds to TRBD2 (5 bases). CDR1 is MGHRA and CDR2 is YSYEKL in the germline V gene. The CDR3 consists of 16 residues. V was trimmed by 2 bases and J by 10 bases, leaving 22 bases between them. CDR3 DNA: TGCGCCAGCAGCCAATTCGGGGATAGTTTCCACAAGGCGCAGTATTTT. Translation gives CASSQFGDSFHKAQYF.

This chain joins TRBV5-6 and TRBJ2-5; 9 nucleotides align to TRBD1. The CDR3 extends over 15 amino acids. Germline CDR1 is SGHDT and CDR2 is YYEEEE. J gave up 6 bases and V 4 bases, and 10 bases lay outside the gene matches. The DNA for the CDR3 is TGTGCCAGCAGCGGACCGGGACAGGGTGCGAAGACCCAGTACTTC. Residues: CASSGPGQGAKTQYF.

The chain uses TRBV9 and TRBJ1-2; D is possibly TRBD1 (5 bases). CDR1 and CDR2 (germline): SGDLS, YYNGEE. Trimming took off 4 bases at V and 4 bases at J, with 14 bases between the two ends. The CDR3 runs 14 residues. The CDR3, as DNA: TGTGCCAGCAGCCCCCTCCGGGGCCCCTATGGCTACACCTTC. Its protein is CASSPLRGPYGYTF. Looking up the rest from reference TRBV9 and TRBJ1-2 gives the full variable domain: DSGVTQTPKHLITATGQRVTLRCSPRSGDLSVYWYQQSLDQGLQFLIQYYNGEERAKGNILERFSAQQFPDLHSELNLSSLELGDSALYFCASSPLRGPYGYTFGSGTRLTVV.

This clone was seen more than once but under ten times. The CDR3 bases are TGTGCCAGCAGCTTAGATGGGGGGCGACGCGAAAAACTGTTTTTT. It codes for CASSLDGGRREKLFF. This chain connects TRBV7-2 to TRBJ1-4; TRBD1 is a possible D gene (6 bases). This CDR3 comprises 15 residues. Germline CDR1 and CDR2: SGHTA and FQGNSA. V dropped 1 base and J dropped 8 bases, with 14 bases sitting between them.

The chain couples TRBV23-1 to TRBJ1-2; no firm D call. TRBV23-1 falls under the ORF class, with uncertain function. V dropped 4 bases and J dropped 8 bases, with 11 bases sitting between them. The length of the CDR3 is 12 residues. CDR3 in DNA: TGCGCCAGCAGTCCGTCAGTCTTCGGCTACACCTTC. It encodes CASSPSVFGYTF.

This CDR3 is CASSARGLLLGYTF. CDR3 sequence (DNA): TGTGCCAGCAGCGCCAGGGGCCTACTGCTTGGCTACACCTTC. This chain connects TRBV2 to TRBJ1-2; tentatively, D is TRBD1 (6 bases). There are 14 residues in the CDR3. Trimming took off 6 bases at V and 7 bases at J, with 18 bases between the two ends. CDR1 is SNHLY and CDR2 is FYNNEI in the germline V gene.